The rows below give T cell receptor beta chains drawn from one sample of a study of cytomegalovirus exposure and HLA in healthy donors. Clones were sequenced by immunoSEQ multiplex PCR, and TCRdb holds only the in-frame ones, with some missing. Among about 130,000 clones listed, 73% were seen once. Sequenced input: PBMCs. The receptors were gathered from a man between 60 and 75 years old in good health and CMV-seropositive. The CDR3 runs from the conserved cysteine through the conserved F or W. The D gene is left open where the match is weak. Not every row has a clone size; where given, it reads once, few, many or a size class.

J gene | clone size | D gene | V gene | CDR3 DNA | CDR3 protein
TRBJ2-5 | NA | TRBD2 | TRBV18 | TGTGCCAGCTCACCAAATTCGGGGGGGGTCCAAGAGACCCAGTACTTC | CASSPNSGGVQETQYF
TRBJ2-7 | NA | NA | TRBV2 | TGTGCCAGCAGGAGGGACTCCAACTACGAGCAGTACTTC | CASRRDSNYEQYF
TRBJ2-7 | few | NA | TRBV5-5 | TGTGCCAGCAGCTTGGGTAATACCCTAACCTACGAGCAGTACTTC | CASSLGNTLTYEQYF
TRBJ2-1 | few | TRBD1 | TRBV14 | TGTGCCAGCAGCCAACCCCGGGACAGGCGGACGGGGGAGCAGTTCTTC | CASSQPRDRRTGEQFF
TRBJ1-1 | NA | TRBD1 | TRBV5-1 | TGCGCCAGCAGTCAGCCAGGGGGCTACACTGAAGCTTTCTTT | CASSQPGGYTEAFF
TRBJ1-1 | NA | NA | TRBV30 | TGTGCCTGGAATTGGGCAGGGCCCACTGAAGCTTTCTTT | CAWNWAGPTEAFF
TRBJ2-3 | NA | TRBD2 | TRBV6-1 | TGTGCCAGCGACCAGCGGGGGCCCACAGATACGCAGTATTTT | CASDQRGPTDTQYF
TRBJ2-3 | NA | NA | TRBV19 | TGTGCCAGTAGGGGCCTCACATCCCCAGATACGCAGTATTTT | CASRGLTSPDTQYF
TRBJ2-2 | NA | TRBD2 | TRBV2 | TGTGCCAGCAGTGACAACTCGTTTAGACTAGCGGGGAGACGGGAGCTGTTTTTT | CASSDNSFRLAGRRELFF
TRBJ2-1 | few | TRBD2 | TRBV9 | TGTGCCAGCAGCGTAGCTAGCGGGGGGGCCCCTGAGCAGTTCTTC | CASSVASGGAPEQFF
TRBJ2-5 | NA | NA | TRBV29-1 | TGCAGCGTTGAATCGGGGGTTAGGGATCTTTTAAACTTC | CSVESGVRDLLNF
TRBJ1-4 | NA | NA | TRBV9 | TGTGCCAGCAGCCCCCAGCCGCGGCTCGTTGAAAAACTGTTTTTT | CASSPQPRLVEKLFF
TRBJ2-7 | NA | NA | TRBV10-3 | TGTGCCATCAGTGAGCACACCGAGCAGTACTTC | CAISEHTEQYF
TRBJ2-3 | NA | TRBD2 | TRBV2 | TGTGCCAGCAGAACGGGGGTAGCGGGGGGCCCCGATACGCAGTATTTT | CASRTGVAGGPDTQYF
TRBJ1-6 | NA | NA | TRBV30 | TGTGCCTGGGGAGCAGGGGAGTATAATTCACCCCTCCACTTT | CAWGAGEYNSPLHF
TRBJ2-3 | NA | NA | TRBV4-2 | TGTGCCAGCAGCCAAGAAGCCACAGGCACAGATACGCAGTATTTT | CASSQEATGTDTQYF
TRBJ1-2 | NA | TRBD1 | TRBV6-1 | TGTGCCAGCAGTGAGACCGGGACAGGAAGTAACTATGGCTACACCTTC | CASSETGTGSNYGYTF
TRBJ1-2 | NA | TRBD1 | TRBV28 | TGTGCCAGCGCTTCGGGAGGGACAGACTATGGCTACACCTTC | CASASGGTDYGYTF
TRBJ2-3 | NA | TRBD1 | TRBV6-5 | TGTGCCAGCAGCTTCGGGACAGGTTCCACAGATACGCAGTATTTT | CASSFGTGSTDTQYF
TRBJ2-1 | NA | TRBD2 | TRBV5-8 | TGTGCCAGCAGCCCGGGGGTAGCGGGGGAGGGGCATGAGCAGTTCTTC | CASSPGVAGEGHEQFF
TRBJ2-1 | once | TRBD2 | TRBV6-1 | TGTGCCACCGCGGGGGGCGTGCAGTTCTTC | CATAGGVQFF
TRBJ2-3 | NA | NA | TRBV5-1 | TGCGCCAGCAGCTTGGATTTCGCAGATACGCAGTATTTT | CASSLDFADTQYF
TRBJ1-5 | NA | TRBD1 | TRBV6-5 | TGTGCCAGCAGTTACGGACAGGGCAATCAGCCCCAGCATTTT | CASSYGQGNQPQHF
TRBJ1-4 | NA | NA | TRBV20-1 | TGCAGTGCGAGGACAGCTGAAAAACTGTTTTTT | CSARTAEKLFF
TRBJ1-5 | NA | NA | TRBV10-2 | TGCGCCAGCAGAGTGGGGGGGGTTAGCAATCAGCCCCAGCATTTT | CASRVGGVSNQPQHF
TRBJ2-7 | few | TRBD1 | TRBV28 | TGTGCCAGCAGTTCTGGGGGGACAGGGGGTATCTACTCCGAGCAGTACTTC | CASSSGGTGGIYSEQYF
TRBJ1-1 | NA | NA | TRBV11-2 | TGTGCCAGCAGCTTCGGCCTCCGGGGGACTGAAGCTTTCTTT | CASSFGLRGTEAFF
TRBJ2-7 | NA | TRBD2 | TRBV6-9 | TGTGCCAGCAGTTATTGCGGGGAGGGTACGTACGAGCAGTACTTC | CASSYCGEGTYEQYF
TRBJ2-3 | NA | TRBD2 | TRBV6-5 | TGTGCCAGCAGTGGGGGACTAGCGGGGACAGATACGCAGTATTTT | CASSGGLAGTDTQYF
TRBJ2-2 | NA | TRBD1 | TRBV27 | TGTGCCAGCCGACAGGGGGCCTTTAGGAACACCGGGGAGCTGTTTTTT | CASRQGAFRNTGELFF
TRBJ2-3 | NA | NA | TRBV13 | TGTGCCAGCAGCTTAAGACAGGGCACAGATACGCAGTATTTT | CASSLRQGTDTQYF
TRBJ1-1 | few | NA | TRBV5-1 | TGCGCCAGCAGCTTGCTCGACAATCTGAACACTGAAGCTTTCTTT | CASSLLDNLNTEAFF
TRBJ2-6 | NA | NA | TRBV27 | TGTGCCAGCAGTTCGACCTCGGGGGTCCTGACTTTC | CASSSTSGVLTF
TRBJ2-7 | NA | TRBD1 | TRBV27 | TGTGCCAGCGGGACAGGGTGGTACTTC | CASGTGWYF
TRBJ2-5 | NA | NA | TRBV18 | TGTGCCAGCGCTACGGGTGACGCCGAGACCCAGTACTTC | CASATGDAETQYF
TRBJ2-1 | NA | NA | TRBV9 | TGTGCCAGCAGCGTAGTTCCAGATTACAATGAGCAGTTCTTC | CASSVVPDYNEQFF
TRBJ2-5 | few | TRBD1 | TRBV19 | TGTGCCAGTAACAGGGGACGGCAAGAGACCCAGTACTTC | CASNRGRQETQYF
TRBJ2-7 | once | TRBD1 | TRBV9 | TGTGCCAGCAGCGTACTGGACAGGGGCGAGCAGTACTTC | CASSVLDRGEQYF
TRBJ2-3 | NA | NA | TRBV27 | TGTGCCAGCAGTTTAAGTATGGGGGGACTCACAGATACGCAGTATTTT | CASSLSMGGLTDTQYF
TRBJ2-1 | NA | TRBD1 | TRBV5-1 | TGCGCCAGCAGCCCTGGACAGGGACCCTACAATGAGCAGTTCTTC | CASSPGQGPYNEQFF
TRBJ2-3 | NA | TRBD2 | TRBV28 | TGTGCCAGCAGTTTCCCCTTTCTAGCGGGGGACACAGATACGCAGTATTTT | CASSFPFLAGDTDTQYF
TRBJ1-6 | NA | NA | TRBV18 | TGTGCCAGCTCACCAGAGGGAGAGGGTTCACCCCTCCACTTT | CASSPEGEGSPLHF
TRBJ2-7 | NA | TRBD1 | TRBV30 | TGTGCCTGGGGGACAGCCTCAGGATACGAGCAGTACTTC | CAWGTASGYEQYF
TRBJ2-3 | NA | TRBD2 | TRBV7-9 | TGTGCCAGCAGCGGAATACTAGCGGGGGGAGGGGGTACGCAGTATTTT | CASSGILAGGGGTQYF
TRBJ1-5 | NA | NA | TRBV19 | TGTGCCAGTAGTCTTTACAGGGTGAATCAGCCCCAGCATTTT | CASSLYRVNQPQHF
TRBJ2-7 | NA | NA | TRBV7-9 | TGTGCCAGCAGCCCAACAGGCTACGAGCAGTACTTC | CASSPTGYEQYF
TRBJ2-3 | NA | TRBD2 | TRBV28 | TGTGCCAGCCCTCACCCGGTAGCGGGAGACACAGATACGCAGTATTTT | CASPHPVAGDTDTQYF
TRBJ1-1 | NA | TRBD1 | TRBV27 | TGTGCCAGCAGTTTCGACAGGGGGCAGGGTGCTGAAGCTTTCTTT | CASSFDRGQGAEAFF
TRBJ2-7 | NA | NA | TRBV11-1 | TGTGCCAGCAGCTTCCTCGGGGACAAATCCTACGAGCAGTACTTC | CASSFLGDKSYEQYF
TRBJ1-2 | NA | TRBD1 | TRBV18 | TGTGCCAGCTCACCACCGGGGACAGGGCAGGGTGGCTACACCTTC | CASSPPGTGQGGYTF
TRBJ2-7 | NA | TRBD1 | TRBV4-1 | TGCGCCAGCACCTCCCGGGACAGGGGATCCTACGAGCAGTACTTC | CASTSRDRGSYEQYF
TRBJ1-2 | NA | TRBD1 | TRBV5-6 | TGTGCCAGCAGCTTGGGGGGAGGACAGGGGGCCTATGGCTACACCTTC | CASSLGGGQGAYGYTF
TRBJ1-6 | NA | TRBD1 | TRBV27 | TGTGCCAGCAGCCGAACAGGGGATTATCAGTCACCCCTCCACTTT | CASSRTGDYQSPLHF
TRBJ1-2 | NA | NA | TRBV6-5 | TGTGCCAGCAGTCCTCGGGACATCTTCTATGGCTACACCTTC | CASSPRDIFYGYTF
TRBJ2-3 | NA | TRBD2 | TRBV9 | TGTGCCAGCAGCGAGCCGGCGGGGGGCCCCCCAGATACGCAGTATTTT | CASSEPAGGPPDTQYF
TRBJ2-7 | NA | NA | TRBV6-5 | TGTGCCAGCACCAGAGGGAGCTCCTACGAGCAGTACTTC | CASTRGSSYEQYF
TRBJ2-3 | NA | NA | TRBV6-1 | TGTGCCAGCAGTGAACCCCGGTGGGATACGCAGTATTTT | CASSEPRWDTQYF
TRBJ1-2 | NA | NA | TRBV5-1 | TGCGCCAGCAGCACTCGACCACTATACACATTTGGCTACACCTTC | CASSTRPLYTFGYTF
TRBJ2-7 | NA | NA | TRBV2 | TGTGCCAGCAGGTGGGGGACAACCAGCTCCTACGAGCAGTACTTC | CASRWGTTSSYEQYF